This TCR beta chain was sequenced during a study of T cell repertoires in cytomegalovirus infection. Study details: The public TCR beta signatures pointed to both CMV infection and matching HLA type. Findings and caveats of the study: Dominant in the ex vivo response were TCR beta clonotypes restricted by HLA-C and specific for CMV.

From the reads, TCRdb called clonotypes with MiXCR, one entry per CDR3 protein. The sample has about 890,000 distinct CDR3 sequences; approximately 31% are singletons. The CDR3 has 12 amino acids. Germline CDR1 is LNHDA and CDR2 is SQIVND (reference sequence). V lost 6 bases and J lost 3, with 8 bases in between. About this clonotype: No antigen is known for it.

The sample in question was cultured CD8+ T cells from PBMCs, obtained from culture after CMV antigen stimulation. The chain is built from TRBV19 and TRBJ2-5, with a weak D call TRBD2 (6 bases). This TCR derives from a human donor in good health (CMV status not recorded). Some clones in this sample may be carry-over from other donors' samples. The CDR3 loop reads CASSGTEETQYF. The CDR3 DNA is TGTGCCAGTAGCGGGACTGAAGAGACCCAGTACTTC.